This TCR beta chain is from a study of cytomegalovirus exposure and HLA in healthy donors. CDR3 length: 16 residues. Looked up from germline, CDR1 is MNHEY and CDR2 is SMNVEV (reference sequence). Deletions cut 2 bases from V and 7 bases from J, with 18 bases between. The PCR was carried out with 60 Vbeta primers and 13 Jbeta primers. TCRdb's table, derived via immunoSEQ multiplex PCR, lists solely in-frame clones and lacks some. The profile shows approximately 140,000 clones, 70% to 80% of them singletons. As for the donors, each was a healthy bone marrow donor. The source material was PBMCs. This TCR was sampled from a human donor in good health. The chain carries TRBV27 and TRBJ2-1; maybe TRBD2 (6 bases). The CDR3 is CASSLNLGGSPNEQFF. Written as DNA, the CDR3 is TGTGCCAGCAGTTTAAATCTGGGAGGTAGCCCGAATGAGCAGTTCTTC.